This T cell receptor (beta chain) was documented in a study of T cells in Graves' hyperthyroidism and ophthalmopathy. Germline values: CDR1 ENHRY, CDR2 SYGVKD. The CDR3 runs 15 residues. Trimming cost V 2 bases and J 5 bases, with 15 bases left between them. This clonotype has just a few counts. RNA transcripts provided the source from which TCR beta CDR3 regions were amplified. During a first-round RT-PCR of the TCR CDR3, the HTBI primer set was used. Via MiXCR, TCRdb re-called the multiplex PCR reads, giving one row per CDR3 protein. The data hold a few hundred thousand distinct CDR3 sequences, with roughly 21% observed a single time.

This sequence originates from a woman aged 50 to 60 with Graves' hyperthyroidism. This chain uses TRBV10-3 with TRBJ2-5; D is perhaps TRBD1 (6 bases). Sequencing was carried out using blood. The CDR3 DNA sequence: TGTGCCATCAGTGAGGGGGGCCAATTCGGGGAGACCCAGTACTTC. It yields the protein CAISEGGQFGETQYF.